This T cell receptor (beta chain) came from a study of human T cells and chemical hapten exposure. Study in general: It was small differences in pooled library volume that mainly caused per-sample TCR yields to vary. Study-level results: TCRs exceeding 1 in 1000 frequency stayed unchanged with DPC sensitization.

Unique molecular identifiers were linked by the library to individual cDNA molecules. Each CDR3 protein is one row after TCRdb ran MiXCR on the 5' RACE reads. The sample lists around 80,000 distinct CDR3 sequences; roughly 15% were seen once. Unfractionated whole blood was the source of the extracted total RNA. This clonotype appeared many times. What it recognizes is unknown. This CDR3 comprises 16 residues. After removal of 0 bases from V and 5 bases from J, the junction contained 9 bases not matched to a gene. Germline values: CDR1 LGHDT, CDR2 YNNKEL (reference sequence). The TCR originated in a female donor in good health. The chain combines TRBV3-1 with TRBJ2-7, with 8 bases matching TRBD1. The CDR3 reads CASSQEPGGSIHEQYF. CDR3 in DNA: TGTGCCAGCAGCCAAGAGCCAGGGGGCAGCATCCACGAGCAGTACTTC.